This T cell receptor (beta chain) derives from a study of cytomegalovirus exposure and HLA in healthy donors. About this clone: Its target is not known.

The PCR had 60 Vbeta and 13 Jbeta primers. TCRdb's table, derived via immunoSEQ multiplex PCR, lists solely in-frame clones and lacks some. Altogether 110,000 to 150,000 clones are present, about 70% being singletons, with the ten largest covering around 3.7%. Study-wide results and caveats: In a later analysis, a missense DCLRE1C variant was linked to TCR beta V- and J-gene trimming. Per a prior analysis, the majority of TCR beta V segments were productive roughly 87% or roughly 30% of the time.

This TCR was recovered from a man between 18 and 29 years old in good health and CMV-seronegative. Sequenced sample: PBMCs.

In nucleotides, the CDR3 is TGTGCCAGCAGTTTAATCGGTCACTCTGGAAACACCATATATTTT. This codes for CASSLIGHSGNTIYF. The V gene is TRBV28, the J gene TRBJ1-3; D not resolved. Germline V gene lookup returns CDR1 MDHEN and CDR2 SYDVKM. V was trimmed by 2 bases and J by 0 bases, leaving 8 bases between them. The CDR3 extends over 15 amino acids.